Listed below are T cell receptor beta chains from one sample, sequenced in a study of blood T cell repertoires in COVID-19. Assay used: immunoSEQ multiplex PCR; TCRdb lists only in-frame clones, some missing. The profile covers approximately 100,000 clones, with over 85% appearing a single time and around 6% taken by the ten largest. Specimen: peripheral blood. The receptors here all came from a man between 65 and 85 years old with acute or convalescent COVID-19. The CDR3 runs from the conserved cysteine through the conserved F or W. D genes are given only for firm matches. Clone sizes are given selectively: once, few, many, or a class where the clone is expanded.

V	size	J	D	DNA	CDR3
TRBV11-2	once	TRBJ2-1	NA	TGTGCCAGCAGCTTGGGGCAGGAGCTCTACAATGAGCAGTTCTTC	CASSLGQELYNEQFF
TRBV19	NA	TRBJ2-1	NA	TGTGCCAGTAACTCCCCAGGTTTGGTCTACAATGAGCAGTTCTTC	CASNSPGLVYNEQFF
TRBV28	NA	TRBJ2-7	TRBD2	TGTGCCAGCAGTTTAAGGTCTAGCGGGGGGTACGAGCAGTACTTC	CASSLRSSGGYEQYF
TRBV7-2	NA	TRBJ1-2	NA	TGTGCCAGCAGCCTAACCCTTGGCGGGGGCAGCTACACCTTC	CASSLTLGGGSYTF
TRBV27	NA	TRBJ1-1	NA	TGTGCCAGCGGGTTAGAAAGCGGGGCTTTCTTT	CASGLESGAFF
TRBV15	NA	TRBJ2-2	TRBD2	TGTGCCACCAGCAGGGAGAGGACTAGCGGGAGTGGGGGCACCGGGGAGCTGTTTTTT	CATSRERTSGSGGTGELFF
TRBV11-2	NA	TRBJ1-1	NA	TGTGCCAGCCACTTCGGACAGTCGGAAGCTTTCTTT	CASHFGQSEAFF
TRBV5-1	NA	TRBJ1-2	NA	TGCGCCAGCAGCTTGGCCGCCCCAGGGCACAGCTATGGCTACACCTTC	CASSLAAPGHSYGYTF
TRBV11-2	NA	TRBJ1-4	TRBD1	TGTGCCAGCAGTTTCGGGACAGGGGGCGAAAAACTGTTTTTT	CASSFGTGGEKLFF
TRBV27	NA	TRBJ1-4	NA	TGTGCCAGCAGTTGGTCGGCAACTAATGAAAAACTGTTTTTT	CASSWSATNEKLFF
TRBV10-1	NA	TRBJ1-6	NA	TGCGCCAGCAGTGAGTCATACGGGGATGGGTCACCCCTCCACTTT	CASSESYGDGSPLHF
TRBV3-1/TRBV3-2	NA	TRBJ2-1	NA	TGTGCCAGCAGCCAAGGGCAGGGGTACCCCAATGAGCAGTTCTTC	CASSQGQGYPNEQFF
TRBV5-1	once	TRBJ1-1	TRBD1	TGCGCCAGCAGGCGGGACAGCCTCAACACTGAAGCTTTCTTT	CASRRDSLNTEAFF
TRBV5-4	NA	TRBJ1-2	TRBD1	TGTGCCAGCACCTATGGGGACAGACATAACTATGGCTACACCTTC	CASTYGDRHNYGYTF
TRBV2	NA	TRBJ2-1	NA	TGTGCCAGCAGTGAACCCCTGGCCAGGGGTCTATTCAATGAGCAGTTCTTC	CASSEPLARGLFNEQFF
TRBV3-1/TRBV3-2	NA	TRBJ2-2	NA	TGTGCCAGCAGCCTCCTAGCCGGGGAGCTGTTTTTT	CASSLLAGELFF
TRBV11-3	NA	TRBJ2-5	NA	TGTGCCAGCAGCTCCGCGTGGGCGAAGGAGACCCAGTACTTC	CASSSAWAKETQYF
TRBV7-3	NA	TRBJ1-1	TRBD1	TGTGCCAGCAGCTTCGGGACAGGGGGCGCGGGGACTGAAGCTTTCTTT	CASSFGTGGAGTEAFF
TRBV5-1	NA	TRBJ1-2	TRBD1	TGCGCCAGCAGCTTCGGGACAGGGAACTATGGCTACACCTTC	CASSFGTGNYGYTF
TRBV9	NA	TRBJ2-7	NA	TGTGCCAGCAGCGGAGACCACACCACCCTATCCGGGGGCGAGCAGTACTTC	CASSGDHTTLSGGEQYF
TRBV29-1	NA	TRBJ1-1	NA	TGCAGCGTTGAAGTTAGCACTGAAGCTTTCTTT	CSVEVSTEAFF
TRBV29-1	once	TRBJ2-7	NA	TGCAGCGCGGGACACCCCTACGAGCAGTACTTC	CSAGHPYEQYF